These 14 T cell receptor beta chains share one sample of origin, sequenced in a study of Ad26.COV2.S vaccination and SARS-CoV-2 variants. Clones were sequenced by immunoSEQ multiplex PCR, and TCRdb holds only the in-frame ones, with some missing. The sample has 300,000 to 500,000 clones, approximately 86% seen once; the top ten hold 3% to 4.5%. Documented treatment: around 19 received Ad26.COV2.S at low or high dose, single or two shots; about 5 received placebo; per-sample allocation not given. It was on day 63 after the first vaccine or placebo injection that samples were taken. Specimen: peripheral blood, collected in a trial of Ad26.COV2.S vaccine versus placebo. These receptors came from a person aged 18 to 65 who received the Ad26.COV2.S COVID-19 vaccine or a placebo.

A single count supports this clone. The chain carries TRBV4-1 and TRBJ1-5; D not certain. Germline V gene lookup returns CDR1 MGHRA and CDR2 YSYEKL. CDR3 length equals 16 residues. Trimming pared 3 bases from V and 2 bases from J, leaving 14 bases between. CDR3 nucleotides: TGCGCCAGCAGCCAGCCCGAGGGAGGAGGCAATCAGCCCCAGCATTTT. It specifies CASSQPEGGGNQPQHF.

This chain joins TRBV2 and TRBJ1-3; D is unclear. Per germline, CDR1 SNHLY and CDR2 FYNNEI. The CDR3 is made up of 14 amino acids. The V end lost 1 base, the J end lost 0 bases, and 4 bases lay between the germline ends. The DNA of the CDR3 is TGTGCCAGCAGTGAAGTGATCTCTGGAAACACCATATATTTT. Its protein is CASSEVISGNTIYF.

The chain links TRBV4-1 to TRBJ2-5, with D possibly being TRBD2 (6 bases). Trimming shortened V by 0 bases and J by 5 bases, and 13 bases separated the two germline ends. Germline CDR1 and CDR2: MGHRA and YSYEKL. The CDR3 contains 15 residues. The CDR3 here is CASSQDGEAGETQYF. DNA for the CDR3: TGCGCCAGCAGCCAAGATGGGGAGGCCGGCGAGACCCAGTACTTC.

The V gene is TRBV29-1, the J gene TRBJ1-2; D ambiguous. CDR1 is SQVTM, CDR2 ANQGSEA, per germline. This CDR3 comprises 12 residues. V dropped 3 bases and J dropped 6 bases, with 11 bases sitting between them. The DNA of the CDR3 is TGCAGCGTTGATATGATACGGGATGGCTACACCTTC. Translation gives CSVDMIRDGYTF.

The genes are TRBV5-1 and TRBJ1-4; D perhaps matches TRBD1 (5 bases). Per the germline V gene, CDR1 is SGHRS and CDR2 is YFSETQ. This CDR3 has 15 amino acids. V lost 6 bases and J lost 0, with 12 bases in between. CDR3 nucleotide sequence: TGCGCCAGCACCCCCACAGGCTCAACTAATGAAAAACTGTTTTTT. Encoded protein: CASTPTGSTNEKLFF.

This chain connects TRBV5-1 to TRBJ2-1; TRBD1 or TRBD2 may be the D gene (5 bases each). V lost 3 bases to trimming and J lost 5 bases, with 18 bases between them. The V gene's germline CDR1 is SGHRS and CDR2 YFSETQ. This CDR3 is 16 amino acids long. CDR3 in amino acids: CASSSQPGPLNNEQFF. The CDR3 nucleotides read TGCGCCAGCAGCTCGCAACCGGGACCCCTAAACAATGAGCAGTTCTTC.

V usage is TRBV7-2 and J usage is TRBJ1-3; D ambiguous. This CDR3 is 15 amino acids long. The germline V gene encodes CDR1 SGHTA and CDR2 FQGNSA. V lost 1 base and J lost 5, with 12 bases in between. The CDR3, as DNA: TGTGCCAGCAGCTTAGAGACTTGGGGTAGAAACACCATATATTTT. Translated: CASSLETWGRNTIYF.

This chain links TRBV5-1 with TRBJ2-3, with TRBD2 matching 8 bases. The germline V gene has CDR1 SGHRS and CDR2 YFSETQ. The V gene end was trimmed by 0 bases and the J gene end by 6 bases; junction bases not matched to a gene: 9. CDR3 length: 16 amino acids. The CDR3 DNA is TGCGCCAGCAGCTTGGTTATCGCGGGGGGTCCGGATACGCAGTATTTT. This codes for CASSLVIAGGPDTQYF.

This chain links TRBV28 with TRBJ2-2; TRBD2 aligns across 8 bases. The germline CDR1 and CDR2 sequences are MDHEN and SYDVKM. Trimming at V came to 10 bases and at J to 7 bases, leaving 14 bases not matched to a gene. This CDR3 contains 15 residues. The CDR3 DNA reads TGTGCCACCCATACAGCGGGGGAGAAAATCGGGGAGCTGTTTTTT. Its protein is CATHTAGEKIGELFF.

V and J are TRBV6-5 and TRBJ2-2; D is possibly TRBD1 or TRBD2 (6 bases each). Germline values: CDR1 MNHEY, CDR2 SVGAGI. V shed 6 bases and J shed 5 bases, with 16 bases lying between them. The CDR3 extends over 15 amino acids. The DNA of the CDR3 is TGTGCCAGCAGCCGGGACCTAGGGGGGACCGGGGAGCTGTTTTTT. Protein product: CASSRDLGGTGELFF.

The V and J genes are TRBV20-1 and TRBJ2-1, with 11 bases lining up with TRBD2. Germline lookup yields CDR1 DFQATT and CDR2 SNEGSKA (reference sequence). The CDR3 covers 14 residues. Trimming cost V 3 bases and J 6 bases; bases outside gene matches: 4. The CDR3 here is CSASILAGGNEQFF. The DNA for the CDR3 is TGCAGTGCTAGTATCCTAGCGGGGGGCAATGAGCAGTTCTTC.

This sequence joins TRBV2 and TRBJ1-2, with a weak D call TRBD1 (5 bases). Germline lookup yields CDR1 SNHLY and CDR2 FYNNEI. CDR3 length: 13 amino acids. Trimming took off 6 bases at V and 5 bases at J, with 13 bases between the two ends. CDR3 in DNA: TGTGCCAGCAGAGCGTCGGACAAGTATGGCTACACCTTC. Its translation: CASRASDKYGYTF.

In DNA, the CDR3 is TGTGCCAGCAGCTTAAGAGTTGAGCAGTTCTTC. Translated, it gives CASSLRVEQFF. The V call is TRBV7-2, the J call TRBJ2-1; D unresolved. Trimming took off 2 bases at V and 9 bases at J, with 5 bases between the two ends. Germline lookup yields CDR1 SGHTA and CDR2 FQGNSA. There are 11 residues in the CDR3. The whole variable domain, remainder taken from reference TRBV7-2 and TRBJ2-1, is GAGVSQSPSNKVTEKGKDVELRCDPISGHTALYWYRQSLGQGLEFLIYFQGNSAPDKSGLPSDRFSAERTGGSVSTLTIQRTQQEDSAVYLCASSLRVEQFFGPGTRLTVL.

This clone appeared once. J is TRBJ1-1 and V is TRBV4-3, with D perhaps TRBD1 (5 bases). With 1 base removed from V and 5 bases from J, the gap between germline ends came to 11 bases. The CDR3 sequence is 14 residues long. CDR1 and CDR2 (germline): LGHNA, YSLEER. CDR3 protein: CASSQGTKITEAFF. Written as DNA, the CDR3 is TGCGCCAGCAGCCAAGGGACAAAAATTACTGAAGCTTTCTTT.